This T cell receptor beta chain was sequenced for a study of tumor-infiltrating lymphocytes in primary liver carcinoma. Study-wide results and limits: Blood had a significantly lower top-250-clone fraction than tumors did (p = 0.039). Tumor-adjacent and tumor-blood pairs displayed less overlap than did pairs of tumor regions.

As for this clonotype: The antigen is not known. A junction boundary mismatches the germline segment, possibly from a read error.

TCR beta cDNA came from roughly 0.45 ug total RNA, primed with a constant-region primer. Library construction for TCR beta comprised three nested multiplex PCR rounds performed with slightly modified ARM-PCR. Amplification in the first two PCR rounds was performed using TRBV1-TRBV30 forward primers and a C-beta reverse primer for roughly 9 cycles each. TCRdb processed the multiplex PCR reads anew with MiXCR; each CDR3 protein has one entry. Of 320,000 or so distinct CDR3 sequences listed, 65% are singletons. Out of unsorted whole blood came the blood RNA, and germline DNA was extracted as well. Per the germline V gene, CDR1 is MNHNS and CDR2 is SASEGT. The CDR3 has 14 amino acids.

V usage is TRBV6-1 and J usage is TRBJ2-2; unclear D gene. This clonotype originated in a man aged 40-55 years with primary liver carcinoma and hepatitis B virus infection. Material for sequencing was peripheral blood. CDR3 nucleotide sequence: TGTGTCAGCATAAGGGCCCTCGGCACCGGGGAGCTGTTTTTT. Translation gives CVSIRALGTGELFF.